The TCR beta chain described here comes from a study of T cell changes during pregnancy in multiple sclerosis. The CDR3 is made up of 14 amino acids. Trimming stripped 2 bases from V and 0 bases from J, with 5 bases between. Germline CDR1 SNHLY, CDR2 FYNNEI. Libraries were prepared by immunoSEQ multiplex PCR; TCRdb keeps only in-frame clonotypes and omits some of them. The sample holds around 100,000 clones, about 90% seen once. The chain has TRBV2 and TRBJ1-5, with D unclear. The sequence was obtained from a female donor with multiple sclerosis, enrolled in a pregnancy study. The material sequenced was peripheral blood, taken after pregnancy. CDR3 sequence: CASSERHSNQPQHF. The CDR3 nucleotides are TGTGCCAGCAGTGAAAGACATAGCAATCAGCCCCAGCATTTT.